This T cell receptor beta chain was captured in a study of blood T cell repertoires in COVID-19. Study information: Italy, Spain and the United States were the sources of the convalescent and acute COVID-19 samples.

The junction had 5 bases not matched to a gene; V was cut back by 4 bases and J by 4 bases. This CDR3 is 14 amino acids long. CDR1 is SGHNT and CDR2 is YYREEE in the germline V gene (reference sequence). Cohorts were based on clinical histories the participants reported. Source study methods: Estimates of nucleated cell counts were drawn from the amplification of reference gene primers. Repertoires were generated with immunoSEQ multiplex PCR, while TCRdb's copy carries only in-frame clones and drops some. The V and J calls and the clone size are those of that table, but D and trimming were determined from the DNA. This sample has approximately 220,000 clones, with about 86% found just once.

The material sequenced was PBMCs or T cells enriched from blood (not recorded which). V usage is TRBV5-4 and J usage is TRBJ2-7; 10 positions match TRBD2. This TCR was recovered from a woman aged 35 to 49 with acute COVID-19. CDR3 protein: CASSAGLAEYEQYF. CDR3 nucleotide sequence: TGTGCCAGCAGCGCTGGACTAGCGGAGTACGAGCAGTACTTC.